Given below is one TCR beta chain in context. Its specificity is unknown. From germline, CDR1 is SGHRS and CDR2 YFSETQ. The CDR3 consists of 15 residues. This entry comes from a study of T cells expressing NK-cell markers. As for the study in general: Beta-chain profiling covered CD3+CD56+NKG2C+, CD3+CD56+NKG2C- and CD3+CD56-NKG2C+ sorted subsets. Among the eight sequenced donors, seven tested HCMV-seropositive and one tested seronegative. Notes on the study in general: Whether expanded NKG2C+ T cell clones recognized HCMV stayed uncertain.

For each CDR3 protein, TCRdb gives one entry from its re-call of the 5' RACE reads, without DNA. Seen in this sample are about 390,000 distinct CDR3 sequences; the ten most common clones hold roughly 10%. This TCR was recovered from a woman aged 45-60 years in good health. The specimen was blood T cells: a sorted CD56 or NKG2C T cell subset, CD4+ or CD8+ T cells, or bulk PBMC T cells (not recorded which). V and J are TRBV5-1 and TRBJ2-1; TCRdb names TRBD1, which stays unverified in the absence of DNA. The CDR3 is CASSSGGTENNEQFF.